This TCR beta chain was profiled in a study of T cells after yellow fever vaccination. Study-level information: SMART-Seq v4 Ultra Low Input handled preparation of low-cell-number fractions.

The study's findings and limits: The secondary response was weaker, and its peak arrived faster, on day 5 versus 15. Just a small share of clonotypes turned up in the CD4 compartment as well as the CD8 compartment.

5'RACE template switching produced TCR cDNA carrying a universal primer site and UMIs. Each CDR3 protein gets one entry after TCRdb re-called the 5' RACE reads with MiXCR. The sample records some 290,000 distinct CDR3 sequences, about 11% being singletons. Germline V CDR1 and CDR2: LGHDT, YNNKEL (reference sequence). V lost 4 bases, J lost 4 bases, and 17 bases lay in between. The CDR3 sequence is 17 residues long. For this clonotype: No antigen is known for it.

The starting material was CD4+ T cells sorted from PBMCs, obtained 45 days after the yellow fever booster vaccination. The gene calls are TRBV3-1 and TRBJ1-6; no clear D. This TCR was sampled from a man younger than 30 who received the YFV17D yellow fever vaccine. DNA for the CDR3: TGTGCCAGCAGCCCGCCGGGCAGTGGCCTTTATAATTCACCCCTCCACTTT. Its translation: CASSPPGSGLYNSPLHF.